The 18 T cell receptor beta chains below all came from one sample that was sequenced in a study of T cells in Graves' hyperthyroidism and ophthalmopathy (dated by TCRdb to the late 2010s). Libraries came from multiplex PCR. Sequenced on an Illumina HiSeq 2000. The TCR beta CDR3 regions were amplified from RNA transcripts. The TCR CDR3 was subjected to a first round of RT-PCR using the HTBI primer set and the Qiagen OneStep RT-PCR kit. Clones were called with MiXCR by TCRdb after fastp trimmed the public reads at Q25, and only in-frame beta chains were retained. Each entry is one CDR3 protein sequence, shown with its most common DNA and genes. This sample has more than 650,000 distinct CDR3 sequences in its table, and 14% of those were observed once. The ten largest make up about 9.4% of the sample. Material: blood. These receptors originate from a woman between 18 and 29 years old with Graves' hyperthyroidism.

CDR3 amino acids: CASSPRTGGAYEQYF. The CDR3 DNA reads TGCGCCAGCAGCCCCCGAACAGGGGGCGCTTACGAGCAGTACTTC. V is TRBV4-1 and J is TRBJ2-7, with 9 bases lining up with TRBD1. The germline CDR1 and CDR2 sequences are MGHRA and YSYEKL. The CDR3 runs to 15 residues. V was pared by 4 bases and J by 4 bases, with 8 bases of the junction left unmatched.

This clonotype occurred many times. This chain connects TRBV2 to TRBJ2-7; 10 bases agree with TRBD1. CDR3 length: 14 residues. CDR1 SNHLY and CDR2 FYNNEI come from the germline V gene. V gave up 2 bases and J gave up 3 bases; unmatched junction bases: 1. The CDR3 coding sequence is TGTGCCAGCAGTGAACGGGACAGGGGCTACGAGCAGTACTTC. Amino acids: CASSERDRGYEQYF.

As to this clonotype: Possible read error: a much larger clone is one base away. V is TRBV28 and J is TRBJ1-5, with D perhaps matching TRBD1 (5 bases). The CDR3 sequence is 14 residues long. The germline V gene has CDR1 MDHEN and CDR2 SYDVKM. The CDR3 DNA follows: TGTGCCTGCAGCTTCCGGGACTTCAATCAGCCCCAGCATTTT. This translates into CACSFRDFNQPQHF. The variable domain in full, completed from reference TRBV28 and TRBJ1-5, reads DVKVTQSSRYLVKRTGEKVFLECVQDMDHENMFWYRQDPGLGLRLIYFSYDVKMKEKGDIPEGYSVSREKKERFSLILESASTNQTSMYLCACSFRDFNQPQHFGDGTRLSIL.

Only one count was recorded for this clonotype. CDR3 region: CASSAPLRGLLSYEQYF. The CDR3 DNA reads as TGCGCCAGCAGCGCGCCCCTCCGTGGACTCCTCTCCTACGAGCAGTACTTC. The V call is TRBV4-1, the J call TRBJ2-7; D is possibly TRBD2 (5 bases). V was shortened by 5 bases and J by 0 bases, with 20 bases between the two germline ends. This CDR3 has 17 residues. Germline CDR1 and CDR2: MGHRA and YSYEKL.

The chain recombines TRBV5-6 with TRBJ1-4; 7 positions match TRBD1. CDR3 length: 16 amino acids. The junction had 11 bases not matched to a gene; V was cut back by 4 bases and J by 5 bases. CDR1 and CDR2 (germline): SGHDT, YYEEEE. CDR3 sequence: CASSLRGTAKNEKLFF. As DNA, the CDR3 is TGTGCCAGCAGCCTACGCGGGACAGCGAAAAATGAAAAACTGTTTTTT.

This clonotype was detected only a few times. The rearrangement joins TRBV11-2 to TRBJ2-1; 8 bases match TRBD2. The J segment lost 1 base and the V segment lost 1 base, leaving 6 bases of the junction unmatched. Germline CDR1 SGHAT, CDR2 FQNNGV. The CDR3 length is 17 residues. The CDR3 region has the DNA TGTGCCAGCAGCTTAGGACTCCGCGGGAGGTCCTACAATGAGCAGTTCTTC. Its translation is CASSLGLRGRSYNEQFF.

For this clonotype: A much bigger clone sits one base away, suggesting this may be a read error. DNA for the CDR3: TGTGCCAGCAGTGGACTCAGGTCAGAGACCCAGTTCTTC. This translates into CASSGLRSETQFF. The rearrangement uses TRBV2 and TRBJ2-5; D unresolved. The DNA end lines up better with TRBJ2-1; the J call may be wrong. The length of the CDR3 is 13 residues. The germline V gene has CDR1 SNHLY and CDR2 FYNNEI.

This clonotype was seen at least ten times. CDR3 sequence (DNA): TGTGCCAGCAGCCCCGGGACAACGAAATTCAATGAGCAGTTCTTC. It is translated as CASSPGTTKFNEQFF. The V and J genes are TRBV7-8 and TRBJ2-1, with D possibly matching TRBD1 (6 bases). The germline V gene encodes CDR1 SGHVS and CDR2 FQNEAQ. V lost 5 bases and J lost 6, with 17 bases in between. The CDR3 consists of 15 residues.

This clonotype has at least ten counts. The gene calls are TRBV19 and TRBJ2-7; 9 bases are a match to TRBD1. The trim removed 4 bases at V and 0 bases at J, leaving 4 bases unmatched. CDR1 is LNHDA, CDR2 SQIVND, per germline (reference sequence). The CDR3 is 15 residues long. The CDR3 reads CASSRGTGLSYEQYF. In nucleotides, the CDR3 is TGTGCCAGTAGTAGAGGGACAGGGCTCTCCTACGAGCAGTACTTC.

This clonotype has a count of ten or more. The chain links TRBV7-2 to TRBJ2-4; TRBD2 aligns across 8 bases. In germline, CDR1 is SGHTA, CDR2 FQGNSA. V shed 2 bases, J shed 5 bases, and the junction held 11 bases outside the gene matches. The CDR3 consists of 17 residues. Here the CDR3 DNA reads TGTGCCAGCAGCTTATCCGGGAGGGCCCTTCTCCAAAACATTCAGTACTTC. It specifies CASSLSGRALLQNIQYF.

This clonotype was recorded at least ten times. CDR3 amino acids: CSVDGLAGGRAYNEQFF. CDR3 DNA sequence: TGCAGCGTTGACGGACTAGCGGGAGGAAGAGCGTACAATGAGCAGTTCTTC. V usage is TRBV29-1 and J usage is TRBJ2-1; 14 positions agree with TRBD2. Per the germline V gene, CDR1 is SQVTM and CDR2 is ANQGSEA. This CDR3 comprises 17 residues. The J segment lost 4 bases and the V segment lost 3 bases, leaving 8 bases of the junction unmatched.

This clonotype has a handful of counts. The rearrangement links TRBV6-1 to TRBJ1-4, with 7 positions matching TRBD1. The CDR3 has 15 residues. V trimming: 2 bases; J trimming: 7 bases; junction bases outside the gene matches: 7. Germline CDR1 reads MNHNS; CDR2 reads SASEGT. The CDR3 DNA reads TGTGCCAGCAGTGAATTTGAGGGGGCGGGTGAAAAACTGTTTTTT. This translates into CASSEFEGAGEKLFF.

The rearrangement links TRBV11-2 to TRBJ2-7, with TRBD1 matching 7 bases. From germline, CDR1 is SGHAT and CDR2 FQNNGV. The J segment lost 7 bases and the V segment lost 7 bases, leaving 4 bases of the junction unmatched. This CDR3 spans 11 amino acids. In DNA form, the CDR3 reads TGTGCCAGCAAGGGGGCGCGGGAGCAGTACTTC. Protein: CASKGAREQYF.

This clonotype has a count of ten or more. The chain carries TRBV7-3 and TRBJ2-1; unclear D gene. V was trimmed by 5 bases and J by 5 bases, leaving 10 bases between them. The length of the CDR3 is 13 residues. Germline-derived CDR1 and CDR2 are SGHTA and FQGTGA. CDR3 sequence: CASSARNNNEQFF. The CDR3 nucleotides read TGTGCCAGCAGCGCCCGGAATAACAATGAGCAGTTCTTC.

The chain joins TRBV7-6 to TRBJ2-1, with TRBD2 identical over 10 bases. This CDR3 region has 18 residues. The germline gives CDR1 SGHVS, CDR2 FNYEAQ. With 4 bases clipped from V and 4 bases from J, the junction kept 13 bases outside the gene matches. The CDR3 nucleotides are TGTGCCAGCAGCTCCCTTGTAGCGGGAGGACCCCCTTACAATGAGCAGTTCTTC. Translated: CASSSLVAGGPPYNEQFF.

This rearrangement joins TRBV29-1 to TRBJ1-2, with 8 bases fitting TRBD1. The V segment lost 2 bases and the J segment 8 bases; nucleotides outside the gene matches: 7. Germline V gene lookup returns CDR1 SQVTM and CDR2 ANQGSEA. The CDR3 length is 13 residues. CDR3: CSVEPGGYEGYTF. The CDR3 nucleotides read TGCAGCGTTGAACCAGGGGGCTACGAAGGCTACACCTTC.

The chain couples TRBV19 to TRBJ2-5, with TRBD2 identical over 9 bases. The ends lost 6 bases at V and 4 bases at J; junction bases unmatched: 6. The CDR3 contains 14 residues. CDR1 and CDR2 from the germline V gene are LNHDA and SQIVND (reference sequence). CDR3: CASRAPAGGETQYF. The CDR3, as DNA: TGTGCCAGTAGGGCCCCAGCGGGAGGAGAGACCCAGTACTTC.

This clonotype came up many times. The rearrangement uses TRBV9 and TRBJ2-5, with D uncertain. With 1 base removed from V and 5 bases from J, the gap between germline ends came to 15 bases. The V gene's germline CDR1 is SGDLS and CDR2 YYNGEE. The CDR3 totals 15 residues. CDR3 residues: CASSVSLGKDETQYF. The CDR3 coding sequence is TGTGCCAGCAGCGTAAGTTTAGGGAAAGATGAGACCCAGTACTTC.